A single sample gave rise to the 19 T cell receptor beta chains below, sequenced in a study of graft-versus-host responses after intestinal transplantation. These receptors have no known antigen. Sequencing used immunoSEQ multiplex PCR; TCRdb keeps in-frame clones, though not all of them. The top ten clones hold approximately 0.064% of a sample with 80,000 to 100,000 clones, around 90% of them seen once. The sample in question was unstimulated CD8+ T cells sorted from spleen or lymph node cells, obtained before transplant. Receptor source: a human donor who was the organ donor for an intestinal transplant.

V usage is TRBV28 and J usage is TRBJ1-1, with 8 bases lining up with TRBD1. The germline CDR1 and CDR2 sequences are MDHEN and SYDVKM. V was pared by 2 bases and J by 4 bases, with 6 bases of the junction left unmatched. The CDR3 length is 15 residues. CDR3 residues: CASSLPLDRATEAFF. DNA of the CDR3: TGTGCCAGCAGTTTACCCTTGGACAGGGCCACTGAAGCTTTCTTT.

V is TRBV28 and J is TRBJ1-1, with 10 nucleotides matching TRBD1. This CDR3 has 22 amino acids. Per the germline V gene, CDR1 is MDHEN and CDR2 is SYDVKM. V trimming: 2 bases; J trimming: 1 base; junction bases outside the gene matches: 22. The CDR3 DNA reads TGTGCCAGCAGTTTAAGGACAGGGGGGAAATTCATGGGTGGATCGGGGAACACTGAAGCTTTCTTT. This sequence encodes CASSLRTGGKFMGGSGNTEAFF.

The chain employs TRBV19 and TRBJ1-5; 8 bases agree with TRBD1. V shed 9 bases and J 5 bases; nucleotides not matched to a gene: 9. CDR1 and CDR2 (germline): LNHDA, SQIVND (reference sequence). The CDR3 has 14 amino acids. The DNA for the CDR3 is TGTGCCAGCGAGACCGGGACAGGTTATCAGCCCCAGCATTTT. This gives the protein CASETGTGYQPQHF.

Worth noting for this clone: The same CDR3 is also encoded by other DNA sequences in this sample. The rearrangement links TRBV13 to TRBJ1-5, with 8 bases identical to TRBD1. Trimming took 5 bases from V and 7 from J; bases not matched to a gene: 7. Germline CDR1 is PRHDT and CDR2 is FYEKMQ (reference sequence). The CDR3 contains 14 residues. CDR3 sequence reads: CASSLQGAGQPQHF. CDR3 coding DNA: TGTGCCAGCAGCCTGCAGGGGGCGGGCCAGCCCCAGCATTTT. The full variable domain, rest sourced from reference TRBV13 and TRBJ1-5, is AAGVIQSPRHLIKEKRETATLKCYPIPRHDTVYWYQQGPGQDPQFLISFYEKMQSDKGSIPDRFSAQQFSDYHSELNMSSLELGDSALYFCASSLQGAGQPQHFGDGTRLSIL.

This clone was detected once. The rearrangement joins TRBV2 to TRBJ1-2; unclear D gene. Trimming cost V 6 bases and J 2 bases, with 13 bases left between them. This CDR3 has 14 amino acids. Germline V gene data show CDR1 as SNHLY and CDR2 as FYNNEI. CDR3 nucleotide sequence: TGTGCCAGCAGCCCGGGGATAGGGAACTATGGCTACACCTTC. Its translation: CASSPGIGNYGYTF.

V usage is TRBV5-6 and J usage is TRBJ2-7, with D perhaps matching TRBD1 (6 bases). V was trimmed by 2 bases and J by 3 bases, leaving 12 bases between them. Germline V gives CDR1 SGHDT, CDR2 YYEEEE. The CDR3 is 14 residues long. The CDR3: CASSLRGQIYEQYF. In DNA form, the CDR3 reads TGTGCCAGCAGCTTAAGGGGACAAATCTACGAGCAGTACTTC.

J is TRBJ2-3 and V is TRBV7-9; tentatively, D is TRBD1 (5 bases). The CDR3 is 13 residues long. The V and J ends lost 1 base and 6 bases respectively, with 8 bases between them. The germline V gene encodes CDR1 SEHNR and CDR2 FQNEAQ (reference sequence). CDR3 region: CASSLESGDTQYF. CDR3 nucleotides: TGTGCCAGCAGCTTAGAATCAGGGGATACGCAGTATTTT.

The CDR3: CASSAAERMNTEAFF. In nucleotides, the CDR3 is TGTGCCAGCAGCGCCGCGGAGAGGATGAACACTGAAGCTTTCTTT. The V and J genes are TRBV7-9 and TRBJ1-1; D remains unclear. Germline CDR1 SEHNR, CDR2 FQNEAQ (reference sequence). The V gene lost 5 bases and the J gene lost 0 bases, with 13 bases spanning the gap. This CDR3 is 15 amino acids long.

The J gene is TRBJ2-3, the V gene TRBV12-5; the match to TRBD2 covers 12 bases. This CDR3 comprises 16 residues. The germline V gene encodes CDR1 LGHNT and CDR2 FRNRAP. Trimming cost V 7 bases and J 3 bases; bases outside gene matches: 8. DNA for the CDR3: TGTGCTAGTGCGAGTCCGGGACTAGCGGGTACAGATACGCAGTATTTT. It yields the protein CASASPGLAGTDTQYF.

About this clone itself: It is likely a read error, because the conserved phenylalanine at the end of the CDR3 is missing. The chain employs TRBV11-2 and TRBJ1-1, with TRBD1 matching over 12 bases. Trimming took 5 bases from V and 1 from J; bases not matched to a gene: 11. CDR1 SGHAT and CDR2 FQNNGV come from the germline V gene. This CDR3 contains 18 residues. In DNA form, the CDR3 reads TGTGCCAGCAGCGTATGGACCGGGACAGGGGGCAAGAACACTGAAGCTTTCCTT. Its translation is CASSVWTGTGGKNTEAFL.

This clone has just one count. CDR3 DNA sequence: TGTGCCAGTACTAACACCGGGGAGCTGTTTTTT. Amino acid sequence: CASTNTGELFF. V and J are TRBV19 and TRBJ2-2; D is uncertain. This CDR3 has 11 amino acids. CDR1 and CDR2 from the germline V gene are LNHDA and SQIVND (reference sequence). The V end lost 7 bases, the J end lost 2 bases, and 2 bases lay between the germline ends.

The CDR3: CASSEPWGGTPYEQYF. The CDR3 bases are TGTGCCAGCAGTGAACCGTGGGGGGGGACCCCCTACGAGCAGTACTTC. The V gene is TRBV6-1, the J gene TRBJ2-5, with 7 bases identical to TRBD2. The J call may be wrong; the DNA end is better matched by TRBJ2-7. Per germline, CDR1 MNHNS and CDR2 SASEGT. The CDR3 runs to 16 residues.

This clone was counted between two and nine times. The chain couples TRBV5-1 to TRBJ2-1, with 7 bases fitting TRBD1. Germline CDR1 and CDR2: SGHRS and YFSETQ. The CDR3 totals 17 residues. V was clipped by 1 base and J by 8 bases; unmatched bases: 15. For the CDR3, the DNA is TGCGCCAGCAGCTTGTTGTGGGTCTGGGCCCAGGGGGATGAGCAGTTCTTC. Protein: CASSLLWVWAQGDEQFF.

This clone was counted once. The chain employs TRBV7-6 and TRBJ2-7; 10 nucleotides line up with TRBD2. Germline CDR1 SGHVS, CDR2 FNYEAQ. V shed 2 bases and J 5 bases; nucleotides not matched to a gene: 6. CDR3 size: 15 residues. The CDR3 loop is CASSLFSGGRDEQYF. CDR3 in DNA: TGTGCCAGCAGCTTATTTAGCGGGGGGCGGGACGAGCAGTACTTC. Looking up the rest from reference TRBV7-6 and TRBJ2-7 gives the full variable domain: GAGVSQSPRYKVTKRGQDVALRCDPISGHVSLYWYRQALGQGPEFLTYFNYEAQQDKSGLPNDRFSAERPEGSISTLTIQRTEQRDSAMYRCASSLFSGGRDEQYFGPGTRLTVT.

For the CDR3, the DNA is TGCGCCAGCAAGTATACTAGCGGGAAGCAAGAGACCCAGTACTTC. Protein sequence: CASKYTSGKQETQYF. This chain uses TRBV5-1 with TRBJ2-5, with 10 bases that match TRBD2. Germline V gene data show CDR1 as SGHRS and CDR2 as YFSETQ. The V and J ends lost 6 bases and 2 bases, in that order; junction bases with no gene match: 7. CDR3 length equals 15 residues.

This clone was detected a few times. V gene TRBV4-1 combines with J gene TRBJ1-1, with a weak D call TRBD1 (5 bases). CDR1 MGHRA and CDR2 YSYEKL come from the germline V gene. Trimming shortened V by 1 base and J by 2 bases, and 8 bases separated the two germline ends. This CDR3 spans 14 amino acids. CDR3 sequence reads: CASSQGGGNTEAFF. DNA of the CDR3: TGCGCCAGCAGCCAAGGGGGGGGTAACACTGAAGCTTTCTTT.

This clone has just one count. Since no conserved phenylalanine or tryptophan closes the CDR3, a read error is the likely cause. It is unclear where the CDR3 begins or ends on the DNA, so no DNA is shown, and the CDR3 is as TCRdb lists it. V and J are TRBV4-1 and TRBJ2-4; TRBD2 reflects the table's D call only, with no check against the DNA. Counting both end residues, the CDR3 totals 13 amino acids. CDR1 and CDR2 (germline): MGHRA, YSYEKL. The CDR3 here is CASSQVGSGGVVY.

The chain uses TRBV6-5 and TRBJ2-1; TRBD1 aligns across 8 bases. The CDR3 covers 14 residues. J gave up 6 bases and V 0 bases, and 1 base lay outside the gene matches. Per germline, CDR1 MNHEY and CDR2 SVGAGI. CDR3 in DNA: TGTGCCAGCAGTTACTCACAGGGGGGCAATGAGCAGTTCTTC. Translation gives CASSYSQGGNEQFF.

This chain joins TRBV7-6 and TRBJ1-3; 9 bases agree with TRBD1. The CDR3 is 17 amino acids. Trimming at V came to 5 bases and at J to 0 bases, leaving 8 bases not matched to a gene. Germline values: CDR1 SGHVS, CDR2 FNYEAQ. CDR3 nucleotide sequence: TGTGCCAGCAGCCCCAACCGGGACAGGGCCTCTGGAAACACCATATATTTT. Translation gives CASSPNRDRASGNTIYF. Supplemented by reference TRBV7-6 and TRBJ1-3, the full variable domain reads GAGVSQSPRYKVTKRGQDVALRCDPISGHVSLYWYRQALGQGPEFLTYFNYEAQQDKSGLPNDRFSAERPEGSISTLTIQRTEQRDSAMYRCASSPNRDRASGNTIYFGEGSWLTVV.